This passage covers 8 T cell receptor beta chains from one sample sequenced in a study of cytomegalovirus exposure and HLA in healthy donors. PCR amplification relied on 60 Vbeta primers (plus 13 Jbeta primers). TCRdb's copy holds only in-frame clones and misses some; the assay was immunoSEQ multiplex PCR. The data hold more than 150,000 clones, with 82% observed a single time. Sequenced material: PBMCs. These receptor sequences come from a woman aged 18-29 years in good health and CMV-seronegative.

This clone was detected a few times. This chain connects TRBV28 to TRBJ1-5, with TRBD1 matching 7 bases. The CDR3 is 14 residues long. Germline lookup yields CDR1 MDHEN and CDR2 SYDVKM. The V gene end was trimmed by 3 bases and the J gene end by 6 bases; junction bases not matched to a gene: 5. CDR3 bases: TGTGCCAGCAGTTTGCCGACAGGGAGTCAGCCCCAGCATTTT. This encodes CASSLPTGSQPQHF.

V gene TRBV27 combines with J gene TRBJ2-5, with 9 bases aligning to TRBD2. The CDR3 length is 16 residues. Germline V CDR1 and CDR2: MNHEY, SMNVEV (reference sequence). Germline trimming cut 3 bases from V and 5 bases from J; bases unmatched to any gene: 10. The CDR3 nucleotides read TGTGCCAGCAGTTTGAAGATTAGCGGGGGTATGGAGACCCAGTACTTC. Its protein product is CASSLKISGGMETQYF.

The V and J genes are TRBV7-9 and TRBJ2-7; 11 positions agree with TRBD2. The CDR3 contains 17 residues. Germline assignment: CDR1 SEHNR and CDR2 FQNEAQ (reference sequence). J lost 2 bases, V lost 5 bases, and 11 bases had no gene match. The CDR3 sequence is CASSPRTILAGAYEQYF. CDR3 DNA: TGTGCCAGCAGCCCCCGTACGATACTAGCGGGAGCCTACGAGCAGTACTTC.

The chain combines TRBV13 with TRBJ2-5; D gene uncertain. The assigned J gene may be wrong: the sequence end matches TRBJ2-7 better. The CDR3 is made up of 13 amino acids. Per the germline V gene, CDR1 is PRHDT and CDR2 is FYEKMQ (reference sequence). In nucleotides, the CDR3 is TGTGCCAGCAGCTTAGGCGGGCATAGCGAGCAGTACTTC. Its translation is CASSLGGHSEQYF.

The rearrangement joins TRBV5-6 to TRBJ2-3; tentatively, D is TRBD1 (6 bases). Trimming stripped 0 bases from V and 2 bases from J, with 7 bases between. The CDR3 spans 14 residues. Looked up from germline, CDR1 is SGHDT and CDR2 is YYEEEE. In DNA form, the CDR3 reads TGTGCCAGCAGCTTGGCAGGGGACACAGATACGCAGTATTTT. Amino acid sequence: CASSLAGDTDTQYF.

The CDR3 nucleotides are TGTGCCAGCAGCCAAGGGGACAGGGGAAATGAGCAGTTCTTC. The encoded protein is CASSQGDRGNEQFF. The chain links TRBV7-9 to TRBJ2-1, with 10 bases lining up with TRBD1. The CDR3 is 14 amino acids. Germline assignment: CDR1 SEHNR and CDR2 FQNEAQ (reference sequence). V dropped 5 bases and J dropped 7; count of bases not matched to a gene: 5.

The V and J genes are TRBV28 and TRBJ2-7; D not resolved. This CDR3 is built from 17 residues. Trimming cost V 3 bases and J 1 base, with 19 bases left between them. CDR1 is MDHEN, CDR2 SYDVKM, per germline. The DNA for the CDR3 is TGTGCCAGCAGTTTCGAATTGACGGCGGCCGGATCCTACGAGCAGTACTTC. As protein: CASSFELTAAGSYEQYF.

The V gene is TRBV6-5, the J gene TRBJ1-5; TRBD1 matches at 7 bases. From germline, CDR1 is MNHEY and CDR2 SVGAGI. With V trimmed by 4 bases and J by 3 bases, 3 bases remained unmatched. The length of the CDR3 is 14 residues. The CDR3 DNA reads TGTGCCAGCAGTTTACAGGGGCCCAATCAGCCCCAGCATTTT. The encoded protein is CASSLQGPNQPQHF.